Sequencing of this T cell receptor (beta chain) was carried out in a study of neurological immune-mediated disorders. Study results and caveats: The absence of shared CDR3 amino acid sequences among expanded clones across subjects suggests private repertoires in all groups.

The CDR3 sequence is 15 residues long. Deletions cut 8 bases from V and 5 bases from J, with 19 bases between. The V gene's germline CDR1 is LNHNV and CDR2 YYDKDF (reference sequence). TCRdb re-derived calls from the 5' RACE reads in MiXCR, one entry per CDR3 protein. The sample shows 25,000 to 35,000 distinct CDR3 sequences, about 6% of them seen only once. This clonotype was seen at least ten times. Its antigen is unknown. The source is a woman aged 45 to 65 in good health. This rearrangement joins TRBV15 to TRBJ2-1; possibly TRBD2 for D (5 bases). Specimen: CD4+ T cells from blood. The CDR3 loop reads CATAANWGENNEQFF. The DNA for the CDR3 is TGTGCCACCGCTGCTAATTGGGGAGAGAACAATGAGCAGTTCTTC.